This T cell receptor beta chain was recovered during a study of cytotoxic CD8 clonotypes in ibrutinib-treated CLL. Points from the study as a whole: Clonality went higher at ibrutinib response and then dropped back toward baseline at progression.

This clone came up once. Antigen: not known. Trimming took 4 bases from V and 14 from J; bases not matched to a gene: 15. This CDR3 region has 15 residues. The germline CDR1 and CDR2 sequences are SGHVS and FQNEAQ. Clones were sequenced by immunoSEQ multiplex PCR, and TCRdb holds only the in-frame ones, with some missing. The sample shows about 300,000 clones, roughly 76% of them seen only once. The source is a human donor with chronic lymphocytic leukemia. This sample comprised PBMCs, obtained at disease progression, from a patient treated with ibrutinib. This sequence joins TRBV7-8 and TRBJ2-1; 9 bases line up with TRBD2. The CDR3 nucleotides are TGTGCCAGCAGCTCGAAGCGGGGGGCCAGCCCCCGGGAGTTCTTC. Amino acid sequence: CASSSKRGASPREFF.